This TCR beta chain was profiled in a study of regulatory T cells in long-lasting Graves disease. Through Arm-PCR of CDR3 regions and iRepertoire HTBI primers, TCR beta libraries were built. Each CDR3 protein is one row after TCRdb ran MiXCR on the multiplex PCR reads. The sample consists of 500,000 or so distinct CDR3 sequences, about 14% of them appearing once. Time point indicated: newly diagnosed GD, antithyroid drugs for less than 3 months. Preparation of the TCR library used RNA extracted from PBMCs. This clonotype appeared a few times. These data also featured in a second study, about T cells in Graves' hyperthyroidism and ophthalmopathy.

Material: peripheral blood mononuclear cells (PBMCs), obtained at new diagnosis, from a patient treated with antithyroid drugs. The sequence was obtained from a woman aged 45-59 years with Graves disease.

CDR3 in DNA: TGTGCCAGTAGGATGGGACTCGGGAGTTCCTACAATGAGCAGTTCTTC. Amino acid sequence: CASRMGLGSSYNEQFF. The rearrangement links TRBV19 to TRBJ2-1, with D maybe TRBD2 (6 bases). Trimming pared 6 bases from V and 1 base from J, leaving 16 bases between. Germline V lookup: CDR1 LNHDA, CDR2 SQIVND (reference sequence). The CDR3 sequence is 16 residues long.